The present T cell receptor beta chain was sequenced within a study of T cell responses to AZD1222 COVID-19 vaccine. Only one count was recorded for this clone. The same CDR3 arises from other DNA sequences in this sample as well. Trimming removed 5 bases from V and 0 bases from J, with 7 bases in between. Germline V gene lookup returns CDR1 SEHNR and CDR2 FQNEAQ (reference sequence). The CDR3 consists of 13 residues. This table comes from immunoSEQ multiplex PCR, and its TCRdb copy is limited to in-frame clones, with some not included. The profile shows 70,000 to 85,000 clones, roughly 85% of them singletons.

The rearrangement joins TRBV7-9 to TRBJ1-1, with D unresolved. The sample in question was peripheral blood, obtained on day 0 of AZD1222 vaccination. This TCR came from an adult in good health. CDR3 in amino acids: CASSLTVNTEAFF. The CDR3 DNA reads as TGTGCCAGCAGCCTAACAGTGAACACTGAAGCTTTCTTT.